This T cell receptor beta chain was found in a study of blood T cell repertoires in COVID-19. Germline CDR1 and CDR2: MNHEY and SMNVEV (reference sequence). This CDR3 region has 16 residues. V was pared by 0 bases and J by 3 bases, with 12 bases between. TCRdb's table, derived via immunoSEQ multiplex PCR, lists solely in-frame clones and lacks some. This sample carries 150,000 to 200,000 clones, 88% of them seen once, and the ten largest clones take about 8.4%. The sample taken for sequencing was PBMCs or T cells enriched from blood (not recorded which). The receptor was isolated from a woman between 18 and 30 years old who had recovered from COVID-19. The V call is TRBV27, the J call TRBJ1-5; D might be TRBD1 (6 bases). CDR3 sequence reads: CASSLSAGAFNQPQHF. The CDR3, as DNA: TGTGCCAGCAGTTTATCAGCGGGGGCCTTCAATCAGCCCCAGCATTTT.